This T cell receptor beta chain originates from a study of T cell changes during pregnancy in multiple sclerosis. This clone was picked up a small number of times. Sequencing was performed with immunoSEQ multiplex PCR; in TCRdb, only in-frame clones are kept and a portion is missing. The sample holds around 20,000 clones, 80% to 90% seen once. J lost 1 base, V lost 4 bases, and 3 bases had no gene match. This CDR3 is 15 amino acids long. CDR1 is LNHNV and CDR2 is YYDKDF in the germline V gene (reference sequence). The TCR sequence derives from a female donor in good health, enrolled as a control in a pregnancy study. V gene TRBV15 combines with J gene TRBJ2-7; 11 nucleotides line up with TRBD1. The source material was CD8+ T cells from peripheral blood mononuclear cells, sampled after pregnancy. CDR3 sequence (DNA): TGTGCCACCAGCATGGGGACAGGGGGTTCCTACGAGCAGTACTTC. As protein: CATSMGTGGSYEQYF.